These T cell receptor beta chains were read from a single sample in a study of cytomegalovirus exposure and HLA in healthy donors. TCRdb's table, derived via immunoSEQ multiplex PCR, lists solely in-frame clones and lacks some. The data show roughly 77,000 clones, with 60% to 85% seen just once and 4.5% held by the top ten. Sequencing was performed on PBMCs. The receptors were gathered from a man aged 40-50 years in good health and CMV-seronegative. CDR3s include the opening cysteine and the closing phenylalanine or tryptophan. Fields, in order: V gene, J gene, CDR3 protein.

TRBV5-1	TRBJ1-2	CASSDTPGQGGYGYTF
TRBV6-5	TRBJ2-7	CASSGTSIHEQYF
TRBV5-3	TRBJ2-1	CAPTGLAGSNEQFF
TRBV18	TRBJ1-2	CASSPDGTGYGYTF
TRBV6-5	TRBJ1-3	CASSLTPSSGNTIYF
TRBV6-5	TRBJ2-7	CASSRGQDILYEQYF
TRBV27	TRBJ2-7	CASSLAPAGVMASYEQYF
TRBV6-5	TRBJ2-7	CASSSHAGGPYEQYF
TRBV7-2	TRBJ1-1	CASSLWARQEAFF
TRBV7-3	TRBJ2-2	CASSATSAGELFF
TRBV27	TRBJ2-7	CASSPQPELAVEQYF
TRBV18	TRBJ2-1	CASSTGQSSYNEQFF
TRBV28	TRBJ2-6	CASSSPRDSISGANVLTF
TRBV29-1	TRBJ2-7	CSVQNSYGQYF
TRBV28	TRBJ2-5	CASSPTSGSGETQYF
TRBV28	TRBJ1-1	CASSLSWSTEAFF
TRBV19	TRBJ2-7	CASSRTGAYEQYF
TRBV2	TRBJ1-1	CASSVGPSTEAFF
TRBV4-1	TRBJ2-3	CASSQVGLGADTQYF
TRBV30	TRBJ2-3	CAWSVGRDRGADTQYF
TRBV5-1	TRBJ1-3	CASSSYSGNTIYF
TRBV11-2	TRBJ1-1	CASSLERITEAFF
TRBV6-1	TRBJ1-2	CASSEQTGGYTF
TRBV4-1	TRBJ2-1	CASSLGDRGHEQFF
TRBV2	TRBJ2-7	CASTQGLAGTYEQYF
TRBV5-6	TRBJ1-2	CASSVGARTYGYTF
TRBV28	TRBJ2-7	CASSSGLPYEQYF
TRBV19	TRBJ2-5	CASSRDRGQETQYF
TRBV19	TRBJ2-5	CASSMGDKGFQETQYF
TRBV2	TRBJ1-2	CASSTDRGSYGYTF